These 30 T cell receptor beta chains share one sample of origin, sequenced in a study of Graves' ophthalmopathy and Graves' hyperthyroidism. Amplification targeted the TCR beta CDR3 regions, with RNA transcripts as the source material. RT-PCR with HTBI primers came first, then second-round multiplex PCR. TCRdb reanalysed the multiplex PCR reads using MiXCR and keeps one entry per CDR3 protein. The table records over a million distinct CDR3 sequences, 35% to 40% of them present only once. Source material: peripheral blood or thyroid tissue (not recorded which). The source is an adult man with Graves' hyperthyroidism.

This clonotype appeared a few times. A read error may explain this, as a much larger clone is one base away. The CDR3, as DNA: TGTGCCATCACCAGGGGGCCGAACACTGAAGCTTTCTTT. It specifies CAITRGPNTEAFF. The V call is TRBV10-3, the J call TRBJ1-1; 8 bases match TRBD1. Per the germline V gene, CDR1 is ENHRY and CDR2 is SYGVKD. V lost 7 bases and J lost 1; bases outside the gene matches: 2. This CDR3 is 13 amino acids long.

In the case of this clonotype: The junction does not match germline at one end; this may be a read error. The CDR3 DNA follows: TGCGCCAGCAGCCAAGATCGAGGTCCTGAAGCTTTCTTT. Protein: CASSQDRGPEAFF. The chain uses TRBV5-4 and TRBJ1-1; D is ambiguous. This CDR3 contains 13 residues. The germline gives CDR1 SGHNT, CDR2 YYREEE (reference sequence).

This clonotype was seen only a few times. V usage is TRBV7-9 and J usage is TRBJ2-2; 8 nucleotides agree with TRBD1. The CDR3 is 14 residues long. Trimming at V came to 6 bases and at J to 5 bases, leaving 5 bases not matched to a gene. Germline CDR1 is SEHNR and CDR2 is FQNEAQ (reference sequence). CDR3 amino acids: CASREDRATGELFF. CDR3 nucleotide sequence: TGTGCCAGCAGGGAGGACAGGGCTACCGGGGAGCTGTTTTTT.

This clonotype was seen once. This rearrangement joins TRBV5-1 to TRBJ1-1, with TRBD1 identical over 8 bases. The germline V gene has CDR1 SGHRS and CDR2 YFSETQ. CDR3 length: 15 amino acids. V trimming: 4 bases; J trimming: 10 bases; junction bases outside the gene matches: 15. The CDR3 loop reads CASSPVAGGAGRAFF. The CDR3 DNA is TGCGCCAGCAGCCCGGTGGCAGGGGGCGCCGGGCGAGCTTTCTTT.

There are a few counts of this clonotype. The chain has TRBV12-3 or TRBV12-4 and TRBJ1-5; D is ambiguous. Deletions cut 3 bases from V and 3 bases from J, with 6 bases between. This CDR3 has 13 residues. CDR3 region: CASSFEDNQPQHF. The CDR3, as DNA: TGTGCCAGCAGTTTTGAGGACAATCAGCCCCAGCATTTT.

This clonotype was detected ten times or more. The chain recombines TRBV2 with TRBJ1-5; D gene uncertain. Deletions cut 10 bases from V and 4 bases from J, with 11 bases between. CDR1 is SNHLY, CDR2 FYNNEI, per germline. The CDR3 sequence is 12 residues long. The CDR3, as DNA: TGTGCCACCGCCCTTCTAAATCAGCCCCAGCATTTT. Encoded protein: CATALLNQPQHF.

The sample holds many counts of this clonotype. The chain couples TRBV7-7 to TRBJ2-5; D unclear. There are 13 residues in the CDR3. V gave up 5 bases and J gave up 2 bases, with 9 bases separating them. Per germline, CDR1 SSHAT and CDR2 FNYEAQ (reference sequence). The CDR3 sequence: CASSREQQETQYF. The CDR3, as DNA: TGTGCCAGCAGCCGAGAGCAACAAGAGACCCAGTACTTC.

This clonotype came up many times. V gene TRBV12-3 or TRBV12-4 combines with J gene TRBJ1-3; TRBD1 is a possible D gene (6 bases). Between the trimmed V and J ends, which lost 6 bases and 8 bases, there was a span of 11 bases. The CDR3 sequence is 12 residues long. The CDR3 here is CASRQQGDTIYF. CDR3 DNA sequence: TGTGCCAGCAGACAACAGGGAGACACCATATATTTT.

Only a few counts were recorded for this clonotype. The chain employs TRBV30 and TRBJ1-1; unclear D gene. From germline, CDR1 is GTSNPN and CDR2 SVGIG (reference sequence). This CDR3 is 11 amino acids long. Between the trimmed V and J ends, which lost 5 bases and 4 bases, there was a span of 8 bases. CDR3 in DNA: TGTGCCTGGGCCGGGCCCACTGAAGCTTTCTTT. Amino acid sequence: CAWAGPTEAFF. The variable domain in full, completed from reference TRBV30 and TRBJ1-1, reads SQTIHQWPATLVQPVGSPLSLECTVEGTSNPNLYWYRQAAGRGLQLLFYSVGIGQISSEVPQNLSASRPQDRQFILSSKKLLLSDSGFYLCAWAGPTEAFFGQGTRLTVV.

This sequence joins TRBV7-2 and TRBJ2-5; no definite D call. The J call may be in error: the DNA end matches TRBJ2-7 better. The germline gives CDR1 SGHTA, CDR2 FQGNSA. The CDR3 has 15 residues. CDR3 region: CASSSQENYGYEQYF. Here the CDR3 DNA reads TGTGCCAGCAGCTCGCAAGAGAACTATGGCTACGAGCAGTACTTC.

In regard to this clonotype: Given a much more abundant clone one base away, this may be a read error. The chain uses TRBV7-2 and TRBJ2-7; 8 bases match TRBD2. Germline CDR1 SGHTA, CDR2 FQGNSA. J was trimmed by 2 bases and V by 4 bases; bases with no gene match: 10. The CDR3 consists of 16 residues. This chain's CDR3 is CTSSSQGLVLTYEQYF. In DNA, the CDR3 is TGTACCAGCAGCTCTCAGGGACTAGTATTGACCTACGAGCAGTACTTC. Drawing the rest from reference TRBV7-2 and TRBJ2-7, the complete variable domain is GAGVSQSPSNKVTEKGKDVELRCDPISGHTALYWYRQSLGQGLEFLIYFQGNSAPDKSGLPSDRFSAERTGGSVSTLTIQRTQQEDSAVYLCTSSSQGLVLTYEQYFGPGTRLTVT.

Concerning this clonotype: It may be a read error: a sequence one base away is much more abundant. The V gene is TRBV25-1, the J gene TRBJ1-2, with D possibly matching TRBD1 (5 bases). In germline, CDR1 is MGHDK, CDR2 SYGVNS. V was cut by 8 bases and J by 5 bases, with 24 bases left in between. The CDR3 covers 16 residues. The CDR3 DNA reads TGTGCCAGCGGCGTGGGCACCCGTCAGGGAGATTATGGCTACACCTTC. It is translated as CASGVGTRQGDYGYTF.

In its sample, this clonotype was seen many times. This chain connects TRBV10-1 to TRBJ2-7; D is unresolved. V dropped 0 bases and J dropped 3 bases, with 9 bases sitting between them. Germline values: CDR1 WNHNN, CDR2 SYGVQD (reference sequence). This CDR3 has 14 residues. In nucleotides, the CDR3 is TGCGCCAGCAGTGAGTCTACAGTCTTCTACGAGCAGTACTTC. Its translation is CASSESTVFYEQYF.

J is TRBJ1-5 and V is TRBV10-2; 8 nucleotides match TRBD1. V lost 4 bases, J lost 6 bases, and 5 bases stayed unmatched. CDR3 length: 14 residues. Germline CDR1 WSHSY, CDR2 SAAADI. CDR3 residues: CASSGNRGGQPQHF. The CDR3 coding sequence is TGCGCCAGCAGTGGAAACAGGGGGGGTCAGCCCCAGCATTTT.

This clonotype came up many times. The V gene is TRBV20-1, the J gene TRBJ2-7; D is undetermined. This CDR3 has 13 amino acids. The germline CDR1 and CDR2 sequences are DFQATT and SNEGSKA (reference sequence). The V end was cut by 4 bases, the J end by 2 bases, with 12 bases between. CDR3 amino acids: CSAKATLTYEQYF. The CDR3 nucleotides read TGCAGTGCTAAGGCCACACTCACCTACGAGCAGTACTTC.

The J gene is TRBJ2-7, the V gene TRBV7-2, with 11 bases fitting TRBD2. This CDR3 is 18 amino acids long. The germline gives CDR1 SGHTA, CDR2 FQGNSA. V lost 0 bases to trimming and J lost 1 base; unmatched junction nucleotides: 8. The DNA for the CDR3 is TGTGCCAGCAGCTTAGCCTCCGGGCTAGCGGGAGGTTCCTACGAGCAGTACTTC. Translation gives CASSLASGLAGGSYEQYF.

The chain recombines TRBV10-3 with TRBJ1-4; D gene uncertain. From germline, CDR1 is ENHRY and CDR2 SYGVKD. The CDR3 sequence is 12 residues long. V dropped 6 bases and J dropped 8 bases, with 10 bases sitting between them. CDR3 sequence (DNA): TGTGCCATCAGGGCGACTAGCGAAAAACTGTTTTTT. Translating it yields CAIRATSEKLFF.

This clonotype was seen only a few times. J is TRBJ2-7 and V is TRBV2, with no clear D. Germline V gene sequence: CDR1 SNHLY, CDR2 FYNNEI. The CDR3 is made up of 14 amino acids. V was cut by 10 bases and J by 0 bases, with 16 bases left in between. CDR3 sequence: CATRPISSSYEQYF. DNA for the CDR3: TGTGCCACTCGACCGATATCGAGCTCCTACGAGCAGTACTTC.

This clonotype was counted at least ten times. The chain combines TRBV12-3 or TRBV12-4 with TRBJ1-2; D possibly corresponds to TRBD1 (5 bases). The length of the CDR3 is 14 residues. Trimming left V 7 bases short and J 4 bases short, with 16 bases between. CDR3: CASTNHGAVYGYTF. The CDR3 DNA reads as TGTGCCAGCACCAACCATGGGGCAGTCTATGGCTACACCTTC.

This clonotype has a count of ten or more. The genes are TRBV6-6 and TRBJ1-1; a weak D match, TRBD1 (6 bases). Germline V gene data show CDR1 as MNHNY and CDR2 as SVGAGI (reference sequence). Trimming shortened V by 10 bases and J by 2 bases, and 14 bases separated the two germline ends. The CDR3 extends over 13 amino acids. The CDR3 DNA is TGTGCCACCATGAGGACAGACAACACTGAAGCTTTCTTT. Its protein product is CATMRTDNTEAFF.

Concerning this clonotype: Just one base apart from a much larger clone, this may be a read error. The chain recombines TRBV20-1 with TRBJ1-1; D is unclear. Per the germline V gene, CDR1 is DFQATT and CDR2 is SNEGSKA (reference sequence). V lost 3 bases and J 4 bases, leaving 18 bases between the germline ends. The CDR3 length is 15 residues. CDR3 DNA sequence: TGCAGTGCTAGCGATCCTAATTGGCCGGTCACTGAAGCTTTCTTT. This sequence encodes CSASDPNWPVTEAFF.

As to this clonotype: At one boundary the junction diverges from the germline segment, which might be a read error. The chain employs TRBV7-2 and TRBJ2-6; 12 bases are a match to TRBD1. CDR1 and CDR2 (germline): SGHTA, FQGNSA. The CDR3 is 16 amino acids. The CDR3 DNA follows: TGCGCCAGCAGCCAGGGACAGGGGGCAGGGGCCAACGTCCTGACTTTC. This sequence encodes CASSQGQGAGANVLTF.

V and J are TRBV11-3 and TRBJ2-7; perhaps D is TRBD1 or TRBD2 (5 bases each). The CDR3 runs to 14 residues. With 5 bases removed from V and 7 bases from J, the gap between germline ends came to 18 bases. CDR1 and CDR2 from the germline V gene are SGHNT and YENEEA. CDR3 region: CASSISRDAEEQYF. CDR3 in DNA: TGTGCCAGCAGCATTTCACGGGACGCGGAGGAGCAGTACTTC. Full variable domain (outside the CDR3, taken from reference TRBV11-3 and TRBJ2-7): EAGVVQSPRYKIIEKKQPVAFWCNPISGHNTLYWYLQNLGQGPELLIRYENEEAVDDSQLPKDRFSAERLKGVDSTLKIQPAELGDSAVYLCASSISRDAEEQYFGPGTRLTVT.

Points on this clonotype: A junction end diverges from the germline sequence, so it may reflect a read error. The V gene is TRBV6-5, the J gene TRBJ1-3; D is ambiguous. The CDR3 runs to 12 residues. Germline CDR1 MNHEY, CDR2 SVGAGI. This CDR3 reads CASSDYGSTIYF. The CDR3 DNA reads as TGTGCCAGCAGTGACTACGGAAGCACCATATATTTT.

V usage is TRBV10-3 and J usage is TRBJ1-2; D may be TRBD1 (5 bases). The germline V gene has CDR1 ENHRY and CDR2 SYGVKD. The V gene lost 10 bases and the J gene lost 9 bases, with 15 bases spanning the gap. This CDR3 comprises 11 residues. CDR3 sequence (DNA): TGTGCCAGCACGCGGTTGGGACGCTACACCTTC. Translated: CASTRLGRYTF.

The chain has TRBV24-1 and TRBJ1-5; TRBD1 might be the D (6 bases). V was clipped by 3 bases and J by 7 bases, with 12 bases between them. This CDR3 has 14 amino acids. Looked up from germline, CDR1 is KGHDR and CDR2 is SFDVKD. The CDR3 spells CATSDRGAGQPQHF. DNA for the CDR3: TGTGCCACCAGTGATAGGGGGGCAGGGCAGCCCCAGCATTTT.

As to this clonotype: The conserved closing phenylalanine or tryptophan is absent in this CDR3, likely reflecting a read error. Because the CDR3's place on the DNA is in doubt, the DNA is left out and the CDR3 is given as listed by TCRdb. The rearrangement links TRBV25-1 to TRBJ1-6. With termini counted, the CDR3 has 8 amino acids. Germline V gene data show CDR1 as MGHDK and CDR2 as SYGVNS. The chain's CDR3 is CASGGTHS.

This clonotype was seen more than once but under ten times. V usage is TRBV6-6 and J usage is TRBJ1-2, with no clear D. The CDR3 consists of 15 residues. Germline V CDR1 and CDR2: MNHNY, SVGAGI (reference sequence). Trimming stripped 0 bases from V and 4 bases from J, with 12 bases between. The CDR3 DNA reads as TGTGCCAGCAGTTACTCGATTGCGGCAGCCTATGGCTACACCTTC. Translating it yields CASSYSIAAAYGYTF.

The V gene is TRBV6-6, the J gene TRBJ2-7, with D tentatively TRBD1 (6 bases). CDR1 is MNHNY and CDR2 is SVGAGI in the germline V gene (reference sequence). With 2 bases removed from V and 3 bases from J, the gap between germline ends came to 17 bases. The CDR3 runs to 16 residues. The CDR3 sequence is CASSYKVTGLSYEQYF. The CDR3, as DNA: TGTGCCAGCAGTTACAAGGTTACAGGGCTAAGCTACGAGCAGTACTTC.

A remark on this clonotype: A read error may explain this, as a much larger clone is one base away. The J gene is TRBJ1-2, the V gene TRBV19, with unresolved D. Trimming removed 3 bases from V and 2 bases from J, with 7 bases in between. The germline V gene encodes CDR1 LNHDA and CDR2 SQIVND (reference sequence). The CDR3 consists of 13 residues. The CDR3 region is CASSMLSNYGYTF. CDR3 nucleotides: TGTGCCAGTAGTATGTTGAGCAACTATGGCTACACCTTC.